This T cell receptor beta chain was sequenced for a study of Ad26.COV2.S vaccination and SARS-CoV-2 variants. Study at large: Doses of Ad26.COV2.S were injected into muscle once or twice, 56 days apart. Study results and caveats: The study found higher spike-specific TCR breadth in vaccine than placebo recipients.

The CDR3 runs to 15 residues. Trimming stripped 3 bases from V and 2 bases from J, with 13 bases between. Per germline, CDR1 GTSNPN and CDR2 SVGIG (reference sequence). Details on this clone: What it binds is not known.

As to treatment: approximately 18 received Ad26.COV2.S at low or high dose, single or two shots; 5 received placebo; per-sample allocation not given. Day 63 after the first vaccine or placebo injection was the time point for sampling. The study used a vaccine consisting of an Ad26 vector that expressed Wuhan-strain SARS-CoV-2 spike. Only in-frame clones appear in the TCRdb table, and some are missing; sequencing was by immunoSEQ multiplex PCR. The sample yields about 380,000 clones, 83% seen once. The receptor was derived from a person aged 18-65 years who received the Ad26.COV2.S COVID-19 vaccine or a placebo. The V and J genes are TRBV30 and TRBJ2-2, with D hard to call. Material: peripheral blood, obtained in a trial of Ad26.COV2.S vaccine versus placebo. CDR3 loop: CAWSLGTVNTGELFF. Written as DNA, the CDR3 is TGTGCCTGGAGCCTAGGCACGGTTAACACCGGGGAGCTGTTTTTT.